This entry lists 8 T cell receptor beta chains sequenced from one sample in a study of blood T cell repertoires in COVID-19. Measured with immunoSEQ multiplex PCR; TCRdb has only the in-frame clones, and not every one. The table records about 120,000 clones, around 85% of them present only once. The sequenced sample consisted of peripheral blood. The receptors stem from a human donor in a cohort sampled during active COVID-19.

J is TRBJ1-4 and V is TRBV19; 7 bases match TRBD1. The CDR3 runs to 15 residues. The J segment lost 4 bases and the V segment lost 5 bases, leaving 7 bases of the junction unmatched. Germline CDR1 LNHDA, CDR2 SQIVND (reference sequence). The CDR3 coding sequence is TGTGCCAGTAGTCTTGCGGGACAGATTAATGAAAAACTGTTTTTT. Its protein product is CASSLAGQINEKLFF.

CDR3 sequence (DNA): TGTGCCAGCAGCCAATACAGGTCTGGCGGGGAGCTGTTTTTT. Translating gives CASSQYRSGGELFF. The J gene is TRBJ2-2, the V gene TRBV3-1 (or the pseudogene TRBV3-2); D perhaps matches TRBD1 (5 bases). The length of the CDR3 is 14 residues. V lost 2 bases and J 7 bases, leaving 11 bases between the germline ends. Germline loops: CDR1 LGHDT, CDR2 YNNKEL (reference sequence).

This clone occurred once. The chain is built from TRBV5-1 and TRBJ1-2; 7 bases match TRBD1. This CDR3 is built from 14 residues. J lost 6 bases, V lost 7 bases, and 12 bases had no gene match. CDR1 is SGHRS and CDR2 is YFSETQ in the germline V gene. CDR3 DNA sequence: TGCGCCAGCCGCCAAACGACAGGGAAGGATGGCTACACCTTC. This gives the protein CASRQTTGKDGYTF.

V is TRBV6-5 and J is TRBJ2-3; 8 bases agree with TRBD2. The CDR3 contains 13 residues. Germline CDR1 reads MNHEY; CDR2 reads SVGAGI. The V segment lost 11 bases and the J segment 6 bases; nucleotides outside the gene matches: 10. The CDR3 sequence: CAVREGGTDTQYF. The CDR3, as DNA: TGTGCCGTCCGGGAGGGAGGAACCGATACGCAGTATTTT.

This chain links TRBV3-1 (or the pseudogene TRBV3-2) with TRBJ1-5; D remains ambiguous. The ends were cut back, 0 bases at V and 8 bases at J, with 8 bases in the middle. Germline CDR1 reads LGHDT; CDR2 reads YNNKEL (reference sequence). CDR3 length: 13 amino acids. Here the CDR3 DNA reads TGTGCCAGCAGCCAAGAGTCGGTCGAGCCCCAGCATTTT. Protein product: CASSQESVEPQHF.

The CDR3 nucleotides are TGTGCCAGCAGCCAAGATCAGGCTAGCGGGGGGAGCACAGATACGCAGTATTTT. Translated, it gives CASSQDQASGGSTDTQYF. The chain joins TRBV4-2 to TRBJ2-3; 11 nucleotides line up with TRBD2. The CDR3 contains 18 residues. Looked up from germline, CDR1 is LGHNA and CDR2 is YNFKEQ. V lost 0 bases, J lost 0 bases, and 5 bases stayed unmatched.

The chain combines TRBV4-2 with TRBJ2-7, with TRBD2 matching over 7 bases. This CDR3 has 16 amino acids. Losses at the gene ends were 7 bases for V and 0 bases for J; bases not matched to a gene: 12. Germline CDR1 LGHNA, CDR2 YNFKEQ. CDR3 sequence (DNA): TGTGCCAGCAATCCGAGGGCGGGGGATAGCTCCTACGAGCAGTACTTC. This sequence encodes CASNPRAGDSSYEQYF.

The gene calls are TRBV9 and TRBJ1-5; no firm D call. This CDR3 spans 16 amino acids. V was shortened by 3 bases and J by 6 bases, with 19 bases between the two germline ends. Germline lookup yields CDR1 SGDLS and CDR2 YYNGEE. The CDR3 sequence: CASSALFFTIAQPQHF. DNA of the CDR3: TGTGCCAGCAGCGCCCTTTTTTTTACTATCGCTCAGCCCCAGCATTTT. The full variable domain, rest sourced from reference TRBV9 and TRBJ1-5, is DSGVTQTPKHLITATGQRVTLRCSPRSGDLSVYWYQQSLDQGLQFLIQYYNGEERAKGNILERFSAQQFPDLHSELNLSSLELGDSALYFCASSALFFTIAQPQHFGDGTRLSIL.